Listed below are T cell receptor beta chains from one sample, sequenced in a study of shared clonotypes between healthy human individuals. TCRdb's table, derived via immunoSEQ multiplex PCR, lists solely in-frame clones and lacks some. This sample has roughly 2.6 million clones, with around nine tenths found just once. The sequenced sample consisted of naive CD4+ T cells sorted from blood. All receptors derive from a man between 18 and 35 years old in good health. Both conserved end residues are part of each CDR3. Fields, in order: J gene, clone size, CDR3 length, V gene, CDR3 protein. Size is stated for part of the rows, as once, few or many counts, or as a class when the clone is expanded.

J: TRBJ2-1; size: -; length: 16; V: TRBV4-3; CDR3: CASSQGWGSPYNEQFF
J: TRBJ2-1; size: -; length: 15; V: TRBV6-6; CDR3: CASSYDLAGNNEQFF
J: TRBJ2-3; size: once; length: 15; V: TRBV10-3; CDR3: CAISAGRPNPDTQYF
J: TRBJ2-1; size: -; length: 14; V: TRBV19; CDR3: CATERGGRYNEQFF
J: TRBJ1-3; size: -; length: 15; V: TRBV5-1; CDR3: CASSSDRGYGNTIYF
J: TRBJ1-6; size: -; length: 14; V: TRBV5-1; CDR3: CASSLGSGGSPLHF
J: TRBJ2-3; size: -; length: 15; V: TRBV6-5; CDR3: CASSSTSGRTDTQYF
J: TRBJ2-3; size: -; length: 13; V: TRBV5-4; CDR3: CASSQTSTDTQYF
J: TRBJ2-7; size: -; length: 13; V: TRBV29-1; CDR3: CSVRAGSSYEQYF
J: TRBJ2-7; size: -; length: 15; V: TRBV5-8; CDR3: CASSGGQGARYEQYF
J: TRBJ2-1; size: -; length: 16; V: TRBV5-4; CDR3: CASSLALAGGPNEQFF
J: TRBJ1-1; size: -; length: 15; V: TRBV5-6; CDR3: CASSLAFTGSPEAFF
J: TRBJ2-1; size: once; length: 18; V: TRBV7-9; CDR3: CASSLTIQSGSSYNEQFF
J: TRBJ2-7; size: -; length: 16; V: TRBV11-3; CDR3: CASSLDSQGAFYEQYF
J: TRBJ2-7; size: -; length: 15; V: TRBV5-6; CDR3: CASSFKTPSTLQQYF
J: TRBJ1-1; size: -; length: 14; V: TRBV30; CDR3: CACSRLGGSTEAFF
J: TRBJ2-1; size: -; length: 14; V: TRBV18; CDR3: CASSPMTVWNEQFF
J: TRBJ2-2; size: -; length: 13; V: TRBV29-1; CDR3: CSVASLGTGELFF
J: TRBJ2-7; size: -; length: 15; V: TRBV28; CDR3: CASSFSSYSSYEQYF